The 10 T cell receptor beta chains reported below all come from one sample, sequenced in a study of T cell clonotyping in hematopoietic cell transplantation listed by TCRdb under 2021. According to the study, the label for this sample's time point signals: recipient sample about 28 days before transplant, after cytoreduction. The library was built by means of the immunoSEQ multiplex PCR assay. Imported from immuneACCESS, the table was reduced by TCRdb to in-frame sequences with V and J called. These copies leave out some clones; in studies compared against another copy, an unresolved V gene accounts for under half, and the cause of the remainder is not known. The sample table holds tens of thousands of clones, of which less than 85% were seen once. The ten largest clonotypes hold roughly 3.1% of the sample. The sample in question was peripheral blood mononuclear cells, obtained before stem cell transplant. Receptors were obtained from a man aged 60-69 years with acute myeloid leukemia. Some clones in this sample may be carry-over from other donors' samples.

The chain combines TRBV5-5 with TRBJ1-1; 8 bases match TRBD1. J was trimmed by 4 bases and V by 3 bases; bases with no gene match: 5. Germline V gives CDR1 SGHKS, CDR2 YYEKEE (reference sequence). There are 14 residues in the CDR3. This CDR3 is CASSSKTGVTEAFF. CDR3 coding DNA: TGTGCCAGCAGCTCAAAGACAGGGGTCACTGAAGCTTTCTTT.

The chain combines TRBV15 with TRBJ1-2; perhaps TRBD1 as D (5 bases). CDR1 LNHNV and CDR2 YYDKDF come from the germline V gene (reference sequence). Trimming removed 0 bases from V and 4 bases from J, with 9 bases in between. The CDR3 sequence is 14 residues long. CDR3 nucleotides: TGTGCCACCAGCAGAGATGCAGGGATCTATGGCTACACCTTC. Protein product: CATSRDAGIYGYTF.

V gene TRBV5-6 combines with J gene TRBJ2-5, with 9 bases matching TRBD1. Trimming cost V 4 bases and J 5 bases; bases outside gene matches: 9. The CDR3 runs to 15 residues. The germline CDR1 and CDR2 sequences are SGHDT and YYEEEE. Here the CDR3 DNA reads TGTGCCAGCAGCACGGGGACAGGGATAGGGGAGACCCAGTACTTC. Protein sequence: CASSTGTGIGETQYF.

The chain recombines TRBV28 with TRBJ2-4, with D uncertain. The ends were cut back, 2 bases at V and 5 bases at J, with 4 bases in the middle. The CDR3 is made up of 12 amino acids. Germline CDR1 and CDR2: MDHEN and SYDVKM. This CDR3 reads CASSLVQNIQYF. The DNA of the CDR3 is TGTGCCAGCAGTTTAGTTCAAAACATTCAGTACTTC.

The chain employs TRBV6-5 and TRBJ1-1, with D perhaps matching TRBD1 (5 bases). Germline CDR1 and CDR2: MNHEY and SVGAGI. V dropped 2 bases and J dropped 6 bases, with 13 bases sitting between them. There are 14 residues in the CDR3. In DNA form, the CDR3 reads TGTGCCAGCAGTTACGACAGAACACTTTCTGAAGCTTTCTTT. Encoded protein: CASSYDRTLSEAFF.

The chain couples TRBV30 to TRBJ1-1; 7 nucleotides match TRBD1. Germline values: CDR1 GTSNPN, CDR2 SVGIG (reference sequence). This CDR3 spans 16 amino acids. V lost 4 bases, J lost 4 bases, and 15 bases stayed unmatched. The CDR3 bases are TGTGCCTGGAATCGGCCCCTAGGGGACAGAGCCACTGAAGCTTTCTTT. It yields the protein CAWNRPLGDRATEAFF.

The genes are TRBV5-1 and TRBJ1-5, with D possibly TRBD1 on 6 matching bases. The CDR3 is made up of 15 amino acids. V was clipped by 0 bases and J by 7 bases, with 14 bases between them. CDR1 and CDR2 from the germline V gene are SGHRS and YFSETQ. The DNA for the CDR3 is TGCGCCAGCAGCTTGGGGACAGCCGCCGGGCAGCCCCAGCATTTT. Protein product: CASSLGTAAGQPQHF.

J is TRBJ1-2 and V is TRBV7-8; tentatively, D is TRBD1 (6 bases). The CDR3 runs 14 residues. CDR1 is SGHVS and CDR2 is FQNEAQ in the germline V gene. Trimming shortened V by 4 bases and J by 4 bases, and 13 bases separated the two germline ends. The CDR3 sequence: CASSSSGAGYGYTF. The CDR3 DNA reads as TGTGCCAGCAGCTCGTCAGGGGCGGGCTATGGCTACACCTTC.

This clone appeared once. This chain links TRBV6-5 with TRBJ1-5; 7 bases map to TRBD1. Unmatched junction bases numbered 6, after V lost 4 bases and J lost 0 bases. This CDR3 contains 16 residues. Germline values: CDR1 MNHEY, CDR2 SVGAGI. CDR3 amino acids: CASSSLTGYSNQPQHF. The CDR3 coding sequence is TGTGCCAGCAGTTCCCTGACAGGGTATAGCAATCAGCCCCAGCATTTT.

This clone was counted once. The chain carries TRBV7-2 and TRBJ2-1, with D unresolved. Germline V gene lookup returns CDR1 SGHTA and CDR2 FQGNSA. V lost 7 bases and J lost 8, with 15 bases in between. CDR3 size: 13 residues. CDR3 sequence (DNA): TGTGCCAGCACCTCGAGAGCTATCGATGAGCAGTTCTTC. Translating gives CASTSRAIDEQFF.